This entry lists 9 T cell receptor beta chains sequenced from one sample in a study of T cell responses to AZD1222 COVID-19 vaccine. The table came from immunoSEQ multiplex PCR; TCRdb's copy has only in-frame clones and leaves some out. Among roughly 79,000 clones listed, about 78% were seen once. The sequencing here drew on peripheral blood, taken on day 0 of AZD1222 vaccination. These receptors all stem from an adult in good health.

Ten or more counts support this clone. This rearrangement joins TRBV6-5 to TRBJ2-7; TRBD2 might be the D (5 bases). Trimming took off 0 bases at V and 5 bases at J, with 8 bases between the two ends. Germline V CDR1 and CDR2: MNHEY, SVGAGI. The CDR3 is 13 residues long. The CDR3 spells CASSYSRGNEQYF. CDR3 sequence (DNA): TGTGCCAGCAGTTACTCGAGAGGGAACGAGCAGTACTTC.

This rearrangement joins TRBV7-6 to TRBJ1-6, with TRBD1 identical over 7 bases. The V gene end was trimmed by 5 bases and the J gene end by 2 bases; junction bases not matched to a gene: 9. Germline V gene lookup returns CDR1 SGHVS and CDR2 FNYEAQ. The CDR3 runs to 17 residues. Written as DNA, the CDR3 is TGTGCCAGCAGCGCAAAAGAGGGGGCTACCTATAATTCACCCCTCCACTTT. Translating gives CASSAKEGATYNSPLHF.

This sequence joins TRBV19 and TRBJ2-1; D is perhaps TRBD1 (5 bases). The V gene lost 3 bases and the J gene lost 3 bases, with 9 bases spanning the gap. The CDR3 runs 14 residues. Germline V CDR1 and CDR2: LNHDA, SQIVND (reference sequence). The CDR3 nucleotides read TGTGCCAGTAGTATTGGACACAACTACAATGAGCAGTTCTTC. This gives the protein CASSIGHNYNEQFF.

This rearrangement joins TRBV5-4 to TRBJ2-7; TRBD2 aligns across 11 bases. This CDR3 spans 17 amino acids. V shed 0 bases, J shed 3 bases, and the junction held 8 bases outside the gene matches. The germline gives CDR1 SGHNT, CDR2 YYREEE (reference sequence). The CDR3 DNA reads as TGTGCCAGCAGCTTGGGGCTTCCAGGGACTAGCGGCTACGAGCAGTACTTC. As protein: CASSLGLPGTSGYEQYF.

V usage is TRBV30 and J usage is TRBJ1-2, with 8 bases that match TRBD1. The CDR3 is 11 residues long. The germline V gene has CDR1 GTSNPN and CDR2 SVGIG (reference sequence). Trimming took 3 bases from V and 7 from J; bases not matched to a gene: 1. CDR3 nucleotides: TGTGCCTGGAGCAGGGGGCTTGGCTACACCTTC. It encodes CAWSRGLGYTF. The whole variable domain, remainder taken from reference TRBV30 and TRBJ1-2, is SQTIHQWPATLVQPVGSPLSLECTVEGTSNPNLYWYRQAAGRGLQLLFYSVGIGQISSEVPQNLSASRPQDRQFILSSKKLLLSDSGFYLCAWSRGLGYTFGSGTRLTVV.

The gene calls are TRBV4-2 and TRBJ2-1; TRBD1 agrees at 10 bases. Germline CDR1 is LGHNA and CDR2 is YNFKEQ. The CDR3 runs to 18 residues. Unmatched junction bases numbered 15, after V lost 4 bases and J lost 6 bases. CDR3 DNA sequence: TGTGCCAGCAGCCGAGAAAGACCGGGACAGGGGCCAGGCAATGAGCAGTTCTTC. Its protein is CASSRERPGQGPGNEQFF.

This clone has a single count. The rearrangement links TRBV29-1 to TRBJ1-3; D ambiguous. The germline V gene encodes CDR1 SQVTM and CDR2 ANQGSEA. The CDR3 consists of 13 residues. The germline V and J ends were trimmed by 7 bases and 4 bases, with 14 bases remaining between them. CDR3 amino acids: CSAFGDGGNTIYF. CDR3 coding DNA: TGCAGCGCATTCGGAGACGGCGGAAACACCATATATTTT.

V usage is TRBV5-1 and J usage is TRBJ1-2, with 10 bases aligning to TRBD1. The germline gives CDR1 SGHRS, CDR2 YFSETQ. V shed 6 bases, J shed 8 bases, and the junction held 13 bases outside the gene matches. The CDR3 consists of 15 residues. CDR3 coding DNA: TGCGCCAGCATCCCGGCTCTGACAGGGGGCAGGGGCTACACCTTC. As protein: CASIPALTGGRGYTF. The variable domain in full, with the rest retrieved from reference TRBV5-1 and TRBJ1-2, is KAGVTQTPRYLIKTRGQQVTLSCSPISGHRSVSWYQQTPGQGLQFLFEYFSETQRNKGNFPGRFSGRQFSNSRSEMNVSTLELGDSALYLCASIPALTGGRGYTFGSGTRLTVV.

Here the CDR3 DNA reads TGTGCCAGCAGCGAACAGGGTGGCTACACCTTC. This encodes CASSEQGGYTF. This chain connects TRBV3-1 (or the pseudogene TRBV3-2) to TRBJ1-2, with D possibly being TRBD1 (6 bases). The CDR3 is made up of 11 amino acids. Germline loops: CDR1 LGHDT, CDR2 YNNKEL (reference sequence). Trimming removed 5 bases at V and 7 bases at J, with 8 bases between.